The table lists the clone carrying this T cell receptor (beta chain) with a few counts. The data stem from a study of blood T cell repertoires in COVID-19. Assay used: immunoSEQ multiplex PCR; TCRdb lists only in-frame clones, some missing. The table lists tens of thousands of clones, about 80% of them singletons. Specimen: peripheral blood. The source is an older woman with acute or convalescent COVID-19.

The CDR3 DNA reads TGTGCCAGCAGTTACCGGACAGGGGGAGAAGGTGAGCAGTTCTTC. Its protein is CASSYRTGGEGEQFF. The V call is TRBV6-6, the J call TRBJ2-1; 10 bases match TRBD1. This CDR3 has 15 amino acids. Germline loops: CDR1 MNHNY, CDR2 SVGAGI (reference sequence). V was clipped by 2 bases and J by 9 bases; unmatched bases: 7.